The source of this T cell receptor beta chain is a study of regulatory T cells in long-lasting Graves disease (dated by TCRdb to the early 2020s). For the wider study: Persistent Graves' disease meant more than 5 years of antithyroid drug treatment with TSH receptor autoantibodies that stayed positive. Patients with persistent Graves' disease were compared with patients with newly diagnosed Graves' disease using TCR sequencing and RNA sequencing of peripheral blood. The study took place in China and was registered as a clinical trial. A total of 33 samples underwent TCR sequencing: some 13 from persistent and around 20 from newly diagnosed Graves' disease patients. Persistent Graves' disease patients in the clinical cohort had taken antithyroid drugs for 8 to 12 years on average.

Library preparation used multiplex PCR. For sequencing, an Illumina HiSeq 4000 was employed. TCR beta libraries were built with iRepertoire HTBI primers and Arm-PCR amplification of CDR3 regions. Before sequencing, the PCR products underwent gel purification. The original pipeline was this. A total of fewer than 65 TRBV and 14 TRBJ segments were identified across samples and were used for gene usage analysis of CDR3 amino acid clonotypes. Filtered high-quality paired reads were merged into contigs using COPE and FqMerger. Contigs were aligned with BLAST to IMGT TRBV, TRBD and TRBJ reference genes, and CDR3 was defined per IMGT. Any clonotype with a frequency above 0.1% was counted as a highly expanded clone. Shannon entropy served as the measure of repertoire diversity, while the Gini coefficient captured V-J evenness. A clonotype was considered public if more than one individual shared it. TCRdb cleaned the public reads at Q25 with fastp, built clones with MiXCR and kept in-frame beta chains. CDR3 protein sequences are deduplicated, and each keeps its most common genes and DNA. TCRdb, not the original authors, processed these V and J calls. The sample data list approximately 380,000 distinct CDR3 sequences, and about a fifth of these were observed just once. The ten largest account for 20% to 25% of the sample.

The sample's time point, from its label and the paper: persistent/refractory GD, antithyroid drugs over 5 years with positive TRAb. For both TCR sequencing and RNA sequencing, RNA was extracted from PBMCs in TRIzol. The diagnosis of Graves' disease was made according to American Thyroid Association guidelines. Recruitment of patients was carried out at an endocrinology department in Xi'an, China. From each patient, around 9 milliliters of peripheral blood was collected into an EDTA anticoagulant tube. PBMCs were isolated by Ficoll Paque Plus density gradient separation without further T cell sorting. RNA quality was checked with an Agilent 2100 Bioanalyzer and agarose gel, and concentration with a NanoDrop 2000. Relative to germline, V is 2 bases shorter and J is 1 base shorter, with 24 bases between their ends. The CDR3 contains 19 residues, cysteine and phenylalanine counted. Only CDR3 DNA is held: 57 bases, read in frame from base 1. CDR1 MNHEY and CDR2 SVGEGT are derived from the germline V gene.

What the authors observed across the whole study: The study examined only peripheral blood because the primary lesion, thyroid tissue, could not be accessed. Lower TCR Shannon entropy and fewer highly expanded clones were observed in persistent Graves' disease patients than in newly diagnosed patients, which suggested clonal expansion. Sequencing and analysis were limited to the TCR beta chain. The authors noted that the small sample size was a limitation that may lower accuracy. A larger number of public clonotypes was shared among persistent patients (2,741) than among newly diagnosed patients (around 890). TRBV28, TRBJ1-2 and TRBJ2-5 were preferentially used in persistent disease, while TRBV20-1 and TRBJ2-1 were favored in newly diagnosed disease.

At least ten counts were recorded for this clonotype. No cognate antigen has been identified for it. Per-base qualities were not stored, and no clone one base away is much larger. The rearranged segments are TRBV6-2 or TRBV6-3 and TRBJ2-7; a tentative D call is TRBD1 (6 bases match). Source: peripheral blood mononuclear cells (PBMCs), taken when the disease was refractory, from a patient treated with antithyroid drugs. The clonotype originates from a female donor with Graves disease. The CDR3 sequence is CASSYTNWTPTGSSYEQYF. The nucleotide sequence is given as TGTGCCAGCAGTTACACAAACTGGACGCCAACAGGGAGTTCCTACGAGCAGTACTTC.